The 18 T cell receptor beta chains in this list originate from one sample, sequenced in a study of CD8 T cells in ankylosing spondylitis. Overall study results and limits: Roughly eight highly homologous variants made up a TCR beta motif that seemed to typify ankylosing spondylitis blood.

TCRdb redid the calling of the 5' RACE reads with MiXCR, one entry per CDR3 protein. The profile covers more than 250,000 distinct CDR3 sequences, with 8% appearing a single time and more than 12% taken by the ten largest. No antigen has been identified for these receptors. Specimen: blood, either unsorted or a sorted T cell fraction (not recorded which). The receptors were gathered from a male donor with ankylosing spondylitis.

This clonotype was recorded a few times. The V call is TRBV29-1, the J call TRBJ2-1; 11 bases map to TRBD2. There are 15 residues in the CDR3. Germline V gives CDR1 SQVTM, CDR2 ANQGSEA. The V gene end was trimmed by 7 bases and the J gene end by 7 bases; junction bases not matched to a gene: 12. The CDR3 sequence: CSEVTSGRLVNEQFF. Written as DNA, the CDR3 is TGCAGCGAGGTTACTAGCGGGAGATTGGTAAATGAGCAGTTCTTC.

This clonotype is judged medium-sized. The chain couples TRBV29-1 to TRBJ2-7, with 11 bases identical to TRBD2. In germline, CDR1 is SQVTM, CDR2 ANQGSEA. Unmatched junction bases numbered 10, after V lost 5 bases and J lost 7 bases. The length of the CDR3 is 14 residues. In nucleotides, the CDR3 is TGCAGCGTTAAAGGCACTAGCGGGAGCTGGGAGCAGTACTTC. This gives the protein CSVKGTSGSWEQYF.

This clonotype was observed many times. This chain uses TRBV12-3 or TRBV12-4 with TRBJ2-7; no clear D. V gave up 6 bases and J gave up 8 bases, with 11 bases separating them. The CDR3 extends over 11 amino acids. CDR3 loop: CASSENSKQYF. CDR3 coding DNA: TGTGCCAGCAGCGAGAACTCAAAGCAGTACTTC.

The chain recombines TRBV20-1 with TRBJ2-1, with 14 bases fitting TRBD2. V shed 2 bases and J 9 bases; nucleotides not matched to a gene: 6. The CDR3 spans 15 residues. Per germline, CDR1 DFQATT and CDR2 SNEGSKA (reference sequence). The CDR3 reads CSARLGLAGVGEQFF. Written as DNA, the CDR3 is TGCAGTGCTAGATTGGGACTAGCGGGAGTCGGTGAGCAGTTCTTC.

This chain joins TRBV6-2 or TRBV6-3 and TRBJ2-7, with D possibly TRBD1 on 7 matching bases. Germline CDR1 MNHEY, CDR2 SVGEGT. Trimming shortened V by 6 bases and J by 5 bases, and 14 bases separated the two germline ends. The CDR3 sequence is 13 residues long. The DNA for the CDR3 is TGTGCCAGCAGGAGACTAGGGGGCCACGAGCAGTACTTC. Translation gives CASRRLGGHEQYF.

The table lists this clonotype with many counts. J is TRBJ2-7 and V is TRBV18; TRBD1 agrees at 8 bases. The CDR3 contains 15 residues. V gave up 3 bases and J gave up 4 bases; unmatched junction bases: 8. The germline gives CDR1 KGHSH, CDR2 LQKENI. CDR3: CASSPGQVNKYEQYF. The CDR3 DNA follows: TGTGCCAGCTCACCGGGACAGGTGAATAAATACGAGCAGTACTTC.

This clonotype was detected only a few times. The V and J genes are TRBV12-3 or TRBV12-4 and TRBJ2-7, with D possibly matching TRBD2 (6 bases). This CDR3 region has 16 residues. The V and J ends lost 5 bases and 4 bases respectively, with 21 bases between them. As DNA, the CDR3 is TGTGCCAGCAGTCCCGGTAGGAGGGTCGTGGGATACGAGCAGTACTTC. As protein: CASSPGRRVVGYEQYF.

This rearrangement joins TRBV5-6 to TRBJ2-7; 9 nucleotides match TRBD1. Germline CDR1 SGHDT, CDR2 YYEEEE. CDR3 length equals 16 residues. Trimming removed 4 bases from V and 7 bases from J; junction bases left unmatched: 15. The CDR3 reads CASSTYGTGLFREQYF. DNA of the CDR3: TGTGCCAGCAGCACATATGGGACAGGGCTCTTCAGGGAGCAGTACTTC.

This chain uses TRBV10-3 with TRBJ2-1, with TRBD2 matching over 8 bases. After removal of 8 bases from V and 13 bases from J, the junction contained 10 bases not matched to a gene. The CDR3 covers 12 residues. The germline CDR1 and CDR2 sequences are ENHRY and SYGVKD. As DNA, the CDR3 is TGTGCCATCGAAGAGCGGGAGTCCGTCCAGTTCTTC. Translation: CAIEERESVQFF.

This clonotype was counted at least ten times. V usage is TRBV7-9 and J usage is TRBJ2-2; 8 positions agree with TRBD2. J was trimmed by 5 bases and V by 3 bases; bases with no gene match: 5. Germline assignment: CDR1 SEHNR and CDR2 FQNEAQ (reference sequence). CDR3 length equals 15 residues. CDR3 loop: CASSFGGGDTGELFF. CDR3 in DNA: TGTGCCAGCAGCTTCGGGGGGGGCGATACCGGGGAGCTGTTTTTT.

In its sample, this clonotype was seen a few times. The chain joins TRBV29-1 to TRBJ2-7, with D uncertain. Looked up from germline, CDR1 is SQVTM and CDR2 is ANQGSEA. Trimming removed 0 bases from V and 3 bases from J, with 6 bases in between. The length of the CDR3 is 12 residues. This chain's CDR3 is CSVEDRVYEQYF. The CDR3 nucleotides are TGCAGCGTTGAAGACCGCGTCTACGAGCAGTACTTC.

This clonotype has only a few counts. The genes are TRBV4-1 and TRBJ2-1, with D possibly TRBD2 on 6 matching bases. Germline-derived CDR1 and CDR2 are MGHRA and YSYEKL. The CDR3 totals 17 residues. V shed 0 bases and J shed 4 bases, with 16 bases lying between them. CDR3 region: CASSQDTGAGRYNEQFF. The CDR3 DNA reads as TGCGCCAGCAGCCAAGACACCGGGGCGGGACGGTACAATGAGCAGTTCTTC.

This clonotype has just a few counts. This chain connects TRBV6-1 to TRBJ2-3; 10 positions match TRBD2. Trimming took 6 bases from V and 4 from J; bases not matched to a gene: 16. The CDR3 loop spans 18 amino acids. In germline, CDR1 is MNHNS, CDR2 SASEGT. The CDR3 nucleotides are TGTGCCAGCAGCCCGGGACTAGCGAACTACGGACCCCCAGATACGCAGTATTTT. Translating it yields CASSPGLANYGPPDTQYF.

This clonotype has a handful of counts. The chain has TRBV28 and TRBJ2-7; TRBD1 matches at 7 bases. Germline V lookup: CDR1 MDHEN, CDR2 SYDVKM. With V trimmed by 3 bases and J by 2 bases, 4 bases remained unmatched. The CDR3 runs 14 residues. CDR3 residues: CASSFPTGTYEQYF. CDR3 nucleotide sequence: TGTGCCAGCAGTTTCCCGACAGGGACCTACGAGCAGTACTTC. Together with reference TRBV28 and TRBJ2-7, the CDR3 gives the full variable domain: DVKVTQSSRYLVKRTGEKVFLECVQDMDHENMFWYRQDPGLGLRLIYFSYDVKMKEKGDIPEGYSVSREKKERFSLILESASTNQTSMYLCASSFPTGTYEQYFGPGTRLTVT.

This chain links TRBV5-1 with TRBJ2-1; 13 bases match TRBD2. V lost 5 bases to trimming and J lost 7 bases; unmatched junction nucleotides: 12. The CDR3 is 17 residues long. The germline gives CDR1 SGHRS, CDR2 YFSETQ. This chain's CDR3 is CASRWTSGRNPANEQFF. The CDR3, as DNA: TGCGCCAGCAGGTGGACTAGCGGGAGAAATCCGGCTAATGAGCAGTTCTTC.

This clonotype was observed many times. V is TRBV4-3 and J is TRBJ1-4; D gene ambiguous. CDR1 is LGHNA and CDR2 is YSLEER in the germline V gene. V was cut by 1 base and J by 4 bases, with 10 bases left in between. The CDR3 covers 15 residues. The CDR3 reads CASSQVPGGNEKLFF. CDR3 sequence (DNA): TGCGCCAGCAGCCAAGTTCCAGGAGGTAATGAAAAACTGTTTTTT.

The V call is TRBV5-1, the J call TRBJ2-5; TRBD1 matches at 7 bases. There are 13 residues in the CDR3. J was trimmed by 5 bases and V by 4 bases; bases with no gene match: 5. Germline V CDR1 and CDR2: SGHRS, YFSETQ. The CDR3 nucleotides read TGCGCCAGCAGCATTGACAGGGCGGAGACCCAGTACTTC. This codes for CASSIDRAETQYF.

A note on this clonotype: A much bigger clone sits one base away, suggesting this may be a read error. V gene TRBV7-9 combines with J gene TRBJ1-1, with 8 bases fitting TRBD1. The germline V gene encodes CDR1 SEHNR and CDR2 FQNEAQ (reference sequence). CDR3 length: 15 residues. V lost 2 bases to trimming and J lost 6 bases; unmatched junction nucleotides: 8. In DNA, the CDR3 is TGTGCCAGCAGCTTAAGCTGGACGACAGGGGCTGAAGCTTTCTTT. Translating it yields CASSLSWTTGAEAFF.